This T cell receptor beta chain was sequenced during a study of CD4+ T cells in melanoma. Generated by immunoSEQ multiplex PCR, the TCRdb table keeps only in-frame clones and is missing some. The sample carries approximately 14,000 clones, approximately 62% recorded once. This clone has more than one count but fewer than ten. Its cognate antigen is unknown. Germline CDR1 SGHTA, CDR2 FQGNSA. The CDR3 extends over 14 amino acids. V lost 4 bases to trimming and J lost 4 bases; unmatched junction nucleotides: 5. Study results and caveats: A reported correlation linked neoantigen-specific CD4+ T cells to CD8+, macrophage and B cell function. In melanoma, neoantigen-specific CD4+ T cells reportedly differed in differentiation state.

The sample consisted of cells from a culture (not recorded whether cultured in vitro). The TCR originated in a human donor with melanoma. V usage is TRBV7-2 and J usage is TRBJ2-7; 9 nucleotides agree with TRBD1. The CDR3 protein is CASSSDRGRYEQYF. The DNA of the CDR3 is TGTGCCAGCAGCTCGGACAGGGGAAGATACGAGCAGTACTTC. Full variable domain (remainder filled in from reference TRBV7-2 and TRBJ2-7): GAGVSQSPSNKVTEKGKDVELRCDPISGHTALYWYRQSLGQGLEFLIYFQGNSAPDKSGLPSDRFSAERTGGSVSTLTIQRTQQEDSAVYLCASSSDRGRYEQYFGPGTRLTVT.